The clone carrying this T cell receptor beta chain was counted once. What it recognizes is unknown. CDR1 is MNHNS and CDR2 is SASEGT in the germline V gene. V gave up 3 bases and J gave up 12 bases; unmatched junction bases: 7. CDR3 size: 12 residues. The entry originates in a study of cytomegalovirus exposure and HLA in healthy donors. Overall study: In an earlier analysis, 95 million to 140 million unique TCR beta sequences were found from approximately 170 million T cells. Points from the study as a whole: HLA alleles were associated with 15,000 to 20,000 TCR beta sequences in a later analysis at 0.05 false discovery rate. Later genetic work tied a missense DCLRE1C variant to beta-chain V and J trimming.

13 Jbeta primers and 60 Vbeta primers were used for the PCR. Only in-frame clones appear in the TCRdb table, and some are missing; sequencing was by immunoSEQ multiplex PCR. The sample contains about 190,000 clones, 65% to 80% of which appear only once. The sequence was collected from a man aged 30 to 39 in good health and CMV-seropositive. Sequences were obtained from PBMCs. The J gene is TRBJ1-1, the V gene TRBV6-1; TRBD1 agrees at 7 bases. The CDR3 loop is CASSDRGVVTFF. Here the CDR3 DNA reads TGTGCCAGCAGTGACAGGGGGGTCGTGACTTTCTTT.